The present entry profiles one T cell receptor (beta chain) with its context. Its antigen is not known. The primer mix had 52 TRBV and 13 TRBJ primers. The method was immunoSEQ multiplex PCR; TCRdb's version includes in-frame clones alone and lacks a portion of them. The sample includes about 35,000 clones, about nine tenths of them seen just once. The V gene's germline CDR1 is MNHEY and CDR2 SMNVEV (reference sequence). The V and J ends lost 5 bases and 1 base, in that order; junction bases with no gene match: 8. This CDR3 has 17 residues. The sample originates from a study of regulatory T cells. Study-level points and caveats: In CD3G-deficient patients, conventional CD4+ T cells were enriched for hydrophobic CDR3 residues at positions 6 and 7.

The chain combines TRBV27 with TRBJ2-5; TRBD2 matches 12 bases. Specimen: conventional CD4+ T cells sorted from blood. This receptor was obtained from a person between 18 and 35 years old with CD3G deficiency. The CDR3 bases are TGTGCCAGCAGTCTCCCGACTAGCGGGAGATTCCAAGAGACCCAGTACTTC. Its translation is CASSLPTSGRFQETQYF.